The T cell receptor (beta chain) under discussion was sequenced for a study of CD8 T cells in ankylosing spondylitis. Study-wide results and caveats: Characteristic, it appeared, of ankylosing spondylitis blood was a TCR beta motif of roughly eight highly homologous variants. Disease-linked clones reportedly showed significant enrichment in matched ankylosing spondylitis synovial fluid.

As to this clonotype: Its antigen is not known.

This CDR3 has 14 residues. With 6 bases clipped from V and 5 bases from J, the junction kept 5 bases outside the gene matches. TCRdb reprocessed the 5' RACE reads via MiXCR and lists one record per CDR3 protein. The data contain about 540,000 distinct CDR3 sequences, about 13% of them singletons. This chain uses TRBV12-3 or TRBV12-4 with TRBJ1-3; TRBD1 agrees at 9 bases. This receptor was identified in a male donor with ankylosing spondylitis. Sequencing was carried out using blood, either unsorted or a sorted T cell fraction (not recorded which). CDR3 amino acids: CASSKGTGRNTIYF. The DNA for the CDR3 is TGTGCCAGCAGCAAGGGGACAGGGAGAAACACCATATATTTT.